What follows is one T cell receptor beta chain and its context. The sample is drawn from a study of cytomegalovirus exposure and HLA in healthy donors. PCR involved 60 Vbeta and 13 Jbeta primers. Sequencing was performed with immunoSEQ multiplex PCR; in TCRdb, only in-frame clones are kept and a portion is missing. The sample records over 85,000 clones, approximately 80% being singletons. This CDR3 is built from 14 residues. CDR1 is MDHEN and CDR2 is SYDVKM in the germline V gene. V was clipped by 1 base and J by 3 bases, with 10 bases between them. The sample was PBMCs. V gene TRBV28 combines with J gene TRBJ2-7, with D perhaps TRBD1 (5 bases). The receptor was derived from a man aged 40-49 years in good health and CMV-seronegative. DNA for the CDR3: TGTGCCAGCAGTTTATTTGACAGTTTCTACGAGCAGTACTTC. This translates into CASSLFDSFYEQYF. The entire variable domain, with the rest obtained from reference TRBV28 and TRBJ2-7, is as follows: DVKVTQSSRYLVKRTGEKVFLECVQDMDHENMFWYRQDPGLGLRLIYFSYDVKMKEKGDIPEGYSVSREKKERFSLILESASTNQTSMYLCASSLFDSFYEQYFGPGTRLTVT.